These 17 T cell receptor beta chains were sequenced from one sample in a study of blood T cell repertoires in COVID-19 (dated by TCRdb to about 2020). Library preparation employed the immunoSEQ multiplex PCR assay. Sourced from immuneACCESS, this table was stored by TCRdb with only in-frame sequences that have V and J called. A share of the clones is absent; for the studies checked, an unresolved V gene accounts for under half, and the remainder has no known explanation. The sample profile shows fewer than 250,000 clones; approximately 88% of them were found once. Around 3.7% of the sample comes from the top ten. Sequencing used PBMCs or T cells enriched from blood (not recorded which). The receptor source for this set is a woman aged 25 to 39 who had been exposed to COVID-19.

The V call is TRBV5-1, the J call TRBJ2-3; perhaps TRBD1 as D (6 bases). Trimming took off 2 bases at V and 0 bases at J, with 13 bases between the two ends. The V gene's germline CDR1 is SGHRS and CDR2 YFSETQ. The CDR3 consists of 16 residues. CDR3 sequence (DNA): TGCGCCAGCAGCTTACCCAGGGGATTTAGCACAGATACGCAGTATTTT. Its protein is CASSLPRGFSTDTQYF.

This chain connects TRBV18 to TRBJ2-3, with D perhaps TRBD2 (6 bases). The CDR3 covers 15 residues. CDR1 is KGHSH, CDR2 LQKENI, per germline. V was shortened by 3 bases and J by 3 bases, with 13 bases between the two germline ends. The CDR3 nucleotides are TGTGCCAGCTCACCGACTAGAGGGGTGACAGATACGCAGTATTTT. This translates into CASSPTRGVTDTQYF.

This rearrangement joins TRBV6-2 or TRBV6-3 to TRBJ2-7; possible D gene TRBD1, 6 bases. V was trimmed by 6 bases and J by 5 bases, leaving 14 bases between them. The germline CDR1 and CDR2 sequences are MNHEY and SVGEGT. CDR3 size: 13 residues. As DNA, the CDR3 is TGTGCCAGCAGCCAGAACAGGGCCCACGAGCAGTACTTC. Encoded protein: CASSQNRAHEQYF.

Comments on this clone: Additional DNA sequences in this sample encode the identical CDR3. The chain recombines TRBV6-5 with TRBJ2-7; 10 nucleotides align to TRBD1. The CDR3 extends over 13 amino acids. The germline CDR1 and CDR2 sequences are MNHEY and SVGAGI. V trimming: 6 bases; J trimming: 6 bases; junction bases outside the gene matches: 5. CDR3: CASSRGQGGEQYF. The CDR3 DNA reads TGTGCCAGCAGCCGTGGACAGGGGGGCGAGCAGTACTTC.

This clone occurred once. The V call is TRBV5-1, the J call TRBJ2-7; D might be TRBD1 (5 bases). The CDR3 sequence is 15 residues long. Trimming took 6 bases from V and 0 from J, leaving 16 bases between them. CDR1 is SGHRS, CDR2 YFSETQ, per germline. DNA of the CDR3: TGCGCCAGCACCCCTTTGGGGCCAAGCTCCTACGAGCAGTACTTC. This translates into CASTPLGPSSYEQYF.

The chain links TRBV5-5 to TRBJ2-1; weak D call: TRBD2 (6 bases). V lost 2 bases and J 7 bases, leaving 16 bases between the germline ends. The CDR3 runs 15 residues. Germline loops: CDR1 SGHKS, CDR2 YYEKEE (reference sequence). The CDR3 reads CASSFNGGVGNEQFF. The CDR3 DNA reads as TGTGCCAGCAGCTTTAATGGAGGGGTGGGAAATGAGCAGTTCTTC.

This clone was seen a few times. The chain joins TRBV2 to TRBJ2-7; 7 bases agree with TRBD2. The CDR3 is 14 residues long. Germline CDR1 SNHLY, CDR2 FYNNEI. The V and J ends lost 3 bases and 4 bases, in that order; junction bases with no gene match: 6. The CDR3 reads CASSDVLARYEQYF. The CDR3 DNA reads TGTGCCAGCAGTGATGTACTAGCGCGTTACGAGCAGTACTTC.

The rearrangement uses TRBV5-4 and TRBJ2-7; tentatively, D is TRBD1 (5 bases). Trimming cost V 0 bases and J 5 bases, with 12 bases left between them. CDR1 is SGHNT and CDR2 is YYREEE in the germline V gene (reference sequence). This CDR3 comprises 14 residues. Here the CDR3 reads CASSLAPGSDEQYF. The CDR3 bases are TGTGCCAGCAGCTTGGCCCCAGGGTCCGACGAGCAGTACTTC.

V gene TRBV7-9 combines with J gene TRBJ2-5; 7 nucleotides agree with TRBD2. The CDR3 loop spans 15 amino acids. Per germline, CDR1 SEHNR and CDR2 FQNEAQ (reference sequence). The junction had 4 bases not matched to a gene; V was cut back by 3 bases and J by 0 bases. For the CDR3, the DNA is TGTGCCAGCAGCTTGCCGGGAGGTTACCAAGAGACCCAGTACTTC. Its protein is CASSLPGGYQETQYF. The whole variable domain, filled in from reference TRBV7-9 and TRBJ2-5, reads DTGVSQNPRHKITKRGQNVTFRCDPISEHNRLYWYRQTLGQGPEFLTYFQNEAQLEKSRLLSDRFSAERPKGSFSTLEIQRTEQGDSAMYLCASSLPGGYQETQYFGPGTRLLVL.

The chain uses TRBV18 and TRBJ2-1; the match to TRBD2 covers 8 bases. Germline V gene data show CDR1 as KGHSH and CDR2 as LQKENI. CDR3 length equals 17 residues. Losses at the gene ends were 4 bases for V and 4 bases for J; bases not matched to a gene: 12. The CDR3 reads CASSREVATSGYNEQFF. The CDR3 bases are TGTGCCAGCTCACGGGAGGTGGCAACTAGCGGTTACAATGAGCAGTTCTTC.

The gene calls are TRBV18 and TRBJ1-4; the D gene is possibly TRBD1 (5 bases). Germline assignment: CDR1 KGHSH and CDR2 LQKENI. The CDR3 is 15 residues long. V was pared by 3 bases and J by 0 bases, with 8 bases between. CDR3 DNA: TGTGCCAGCTCACCGAGGACATCAACTAATGAAAAACTGTTTTTT. Translated: CASSPRTSTNEKLFF.

The chain recombines TRBV25-1 with TRBJ2-1, with D possibly matching TRBD2 (7 bases). Germline CDR1 and CDR2: MGHDK and SYGVNS. This CDR3 comprises 17 residues. V was pared by 1 base and J by 3 bases, with 16 bases between. This CDR3 reads CASSELGGPPNYNEQFF. In DNA form, the CDR3 reads TGTGCCAGCAGTGAATTGGGGGGGCCCCCTAACTACAATGAGCAGTTCTTC.

The V call is TRBV4-1, the J call TRBJ2-1; 10 bases agree with TRBD2. The J segment lost 8 bases and the V segment lost 1 base, leaving 8 bases of the junction unmatched. The germline V gene encodes CDR1 MGHRA and CDR2 YSYEKL. CDR3 size: 16 residues. CDR3 in amino acids: CASSQGWPSGSHEQFF. The CDR3, as DNA: TGCGCCAGCAGCCAAGGATGGCCTAGCGGGAGCCATGAGCAGTTCTTC.

This clone has a single count. V and J are TRBV7-9 and TRBJ1-1; TRBD1 is a possible D gene (5 bases). Trimming shortened V by 4 bases and J by 7 bases, and 13 bases separated the two germline ends. This CDR3 is built from 13 residues. The germline gives CDR1 SEHNR, CDR2 FQNEAQ (reference sequence). CDR3 DNA sequence: TGTGCCAGCAGCTCAAGCAAGGGGAATGAAGCTTTCTTT. This translates into CASSSSKGNEAFF.

This clone was counted a few times. This chain uses TRBV11-3 with TRBJ1-1, with 7 bases identical to TRBD1. Trimming removed 2 bases from V and 3 bases from J; junction bases left unmatched: 0. Germline values: CDR1 SGHNT, CDR2 YENEEA. The CDR3 consists of 13 residues. As DNA, the CDR3 is TGTGCCAGCAGCTTACAGGGGGACACTGAAGCTTTCTTT. Protein sequence: CASSLQGDTEAFF.

The rearrangement uses TRBV15 and TRBJ1-1; tentatively, D is TRBD1 (6 bases). Trimming left V 3 bases short and J 1 base short, with 9 bases between. Germline V gene data show CDR1 as LNHNV and CDR2 as YYDKDF (reference sequence). The CDR3 totals 14 residues. CDR3 nucleotides: TGTGCCACCAGCAGTGCAGGGGAGAACACTGAAGCTTTCTTT. Translated, it gives CATSSAGENTEAFF.

The chain links TRBV6-5 to TRBJ1-3, with D hard to call. CDR3 length equals 14 residues. V lost 5 bases and J 8 bases, leaving 16 bases between the germline ends. Germline V gives CDR1 MNHEY, CDR2 SVGAGI. The CDR3 DNA is TGTGCCAGCAGTCTCCTGGCCTGGTCCGACACCATATATTTT. It specifies CASSLLAWSDTIYF.